The 15 T cell receptor beta chains below all came from one sample that was sequenced in a study of T cells during gluten challenge in celiac disease. Each cell's paired alpha and beta chains came from three nested multiplex PCRs covering all V genes. Via MiXCR, TCRdb re-called the single-cell sequencing reads, giving one row per CDR3 protein. Its table lists roughly 80 distinct CDR3 sequences. Sorted cells: tetramer+, CD3+, CD4+, CD45RA-, CD62L-, integrin beta7+. This specimen consisted of gluten-specific CD4+ T cells sorted from blood using tetramers, obtained at baseline or on day 6, 14 or 28 of gluten challenge (not recorded which). Receptors were obtained from a female donor with celiac disease.

This clonotype was detected only a few times. The rearrangement joins TRBV20-1 to TRBJ2-1, with 7 bases that match TRBD1. This CDR3 is 14 amino acids long. Germline CDR1 DFQATT, CDR2 SNEGSKA (reference sequence). J was trimmed by 9 bases and V by 6 bases; bases with no gene match: 14. The CDR3 DNA reads as TGCAGTGCAGAACGGACATACGCAGGGGGTGAGCAGTTCTTC. It translates to CSAERTYAGGEQFF.

This clonotype is hyperexpanded. The CDR3 is CASSQGAGTSGRDETQYF. DNA for the CDR3: TGCGCCAGCAGCCAAGGAGCCGGGACTAGCGGGAGGGATGAGACCCAGTACTTC. The chain joins TRBV4-3 to TRBJ2-5; 16 bases are shared with TRBD2. The CDR3 length is 18 residues. V lost 1 base, J lost 5 bases, and 7 bases stayed unmatched. From germline, CDR1 is LGHNA and CDR2 YSLEER.

The V gene is TRBV29-1, the J gene TRBJ2-5, with 7 bases fitting TRBD2. CDR1 SQVTM and CDR2 ANQGSEA come from the germline V gene. This CDR3 comprises 12 residues. The J segment lost 7 bases and the V segment lost 7 bases, leaving 9 bases of the junction unmatched. CDR3: CSGGGWEGTQYF. The CDR3 DNA follows: TGCAGCGGGGGCGGCTGGGAGGGGACCCAGTACTTC.

By share of the sample, this clonotype is hyperexpanded. The V and J genes are TRBV7-2 and TRBJ2-3, with 7 bases aligning to TRBD2. Germline V CDR1 and CDR2: SGHTA, FQGNSA. CDR3 size: 15 residues. The V segment lost 2 bases and the J segment 8 bases; nucleotides outside the gene matches: 10. CDR3 in amino acids: CASSLRAGDQGTQYF. DNA for the CDR3: TGTGCCAGCAGCTTACGGGCGGGGGACCAAGGTACGCAGTATTTT.

This chain connects TRBV15 to TRBJ1-4; possible D gene TRBD1, 5 bases. There are 14 residues in the CDR3. The germline V gene has CDR1 LNHNV and CDR2 YYDKDF (reference sequence). With 3 bases removed from V and 7 bases from J, the gap between germline ends came to 12 bases. The CDR3 DNA is TGTGCCACCAGCAGGGCCGGGGGTGGTGAAAAACTGTTTTTT. Translation: CATSRAGGGEKLFF.

The rearrangement joins TRBV5-6 to TRBJ1-2; D remains unclear. The CDR3 has 13 amino acids. Germline CDR1 and CDR2: SGHDT and YYEEEE. V was clipped by 1 base and J by 4 bases, with 8 bases between them. CDR3 in amino acids: CASSLKTSYGYTF. The DNA of the CDR3 is TGTGCCAGCAGCTTGAAAACCTCCTATGGCTACACCTTC.

CDR3: CASSVGVPGDEKLFF. CDR3 nucleotide sequence: TGTGCCAGCAGCGTAGGGGTCCCCGGAGATGAAAAACTGTTTTTT. The V call is TRBV9, the J call TRBJ1-4; D remains ambiguous. The CDR3 spans 15 residues. V lost 0 bases and J lost 6, with 12 bases in between. Germline CDR1 is SGDLS and CDR2 is YYNGEE.

This clonotype was observed once. V usage is TRBV7-2 and J usage is TRBJ2-1; the D is unclear. V lost 2 bases to trimming and J lost 10 bases, with 18 bases between them. The CDR3 has 15 amino acids. The germline V gene encodes CDR1 SGHTA and CDR2 FQGNSA. The CDR3 here is CASSLRALDQGEQFF. CDR3 nucleotide sequence: TGTGCCAGCAGCTTAAGGGCCCTCGACCAAGGCGAGCAGTTCTTC.

The chain joins TRBV4-2 to TRBJ2-6, with D possibly being TRBD1 (5 bases). The CDR3 covers 17 residues. The germline V gene encodes CDR1 LGHNA and CDR2 YNFKEQ. With 0 bases removed from V and 2 bases from J, the gap between germline ends came to 11 bases. CDR3 DNA sequence: TGTGCCAGCAGCCAAGACTTAGCAGGGACTGGGGCCAACGTCCTGACTTTC. As protein: CASSQDLAGTGANVLTF.

This sequence joins TRBV29-1 and TRBJ1-6; TRBD1 matches at 8 bases. Germline trimming cut 4 bases from V and 8 bases from J; bases unmatched to any gene: 1. Germline V gene data show CDR1 as SQVTM and CDR2 as ANQGSEA. This CDR3 has 12 residues. CDR3 coding DNA: TGCAGCGTTGCGACAGGGGATTCACCCCTCCACTTT. Protein product: CSVATGDSPLHF. Filled out from reference TRBV29-1 and TRBJ1-6, the complete variable domain reads SAVISQKPSRDICQRGTSLTIQCQVDSQVTMMFWYRQQPGQSLTLIATANQGSEATYESGFVIDKFPISRPNLTFSTLTVSNMSPEDSSIYLCSVATGDSPLHFGNGTRLTVT.

The J gene is TRBJ2-3, the V gene TRBV9; no clear D gene. The germline V gene encodes CDR1 SGDLS and CDR2 YYNGEE. CDR3 length: 14 amino acids. With 5 bases removed from V and 2 bases from J, the gap between germline ends came to 12 bases. The CDR3 DNA is TGTGCCAGCAGTTGGACGTTCAACACAGATACGCAGTATTTT. Its protein is CASSWTFNTDTQYF.

The V gene is TRBV7-2, the J gene TRBJ2-1; TRBD1 matches at 10 bases. Per the germline V gene, CDR1 is SGHTA and CDR2 is FQGNSA. There are 15 residues in the CDR3. V lost 5 bases and J lost 8; bases outside the gene matches: 9. This CDR3 is CASSIRTGGVDEQFF. For the CDR3, the DNA is TGTGCCAGCAGCATACGGACAGGGGGGGTCGATGAGCAGTTCTTC.

This clonotype was found a few times. The J gene is TRBJ2-1, the V gene TRBV7-2; D is possibly TRBD1 (5 bases). The CDR3 extends over 13 amino acids. Germline V gene data show CDR1 as SGHTA and CDR2 as FQGNSA. The ends were cut back, 4 bases at V and 9 bases at J, with 13 bases in the middle. CDR3 in DNA: TGTGCCAGCAGCTCTACAGGTAACCTTGAGCAGTTCTTC. Amino acids: CASSSTGNLEQFF. Combining the CDR3 with reference TRBV7-2 and TRBJ2-1 gives the whole variable domain GAGVSQSPSNKVTEKGKDVELRCDPISGHTALYWYRQSLGQGLEFLIYFQGNSAPDKSGLPSDRFSAERTGGSVSTLTIQRTQQEDSAVYLCASSSTGNLEQFFGPGTRLTVL.

In its sample, this clonotype was seen once. V usage is TRBV12-3 or TRBV12-4 and J usage is TRBJ2-1; D gene uncertain. V was pared by 3 bases and J by 8 bases, with 11 bases between. This CDR3 is 13 amino acids long. Here the CDR3 reads CASSLTAQDEQFF. In DNA form, the CDR3 reads TGTGCCAGCAGTTTGACGGCTCAGGATGAGCAGTTCTTC.

The chain joins TRBV30 to TRBJ2-7; TRBD1 matches at 7 bases. The CDR3 is made up of 12 amino acids. V gave up 4 bases and J gave up 9 bases; unmatched junction bases: 9. Per the germline V gene, CDR1 is GTSNPN and CDR2 is SVGIG (reference sequence). CDR3 nucleotide sequence: TGTGCCTGGAACCTACAGGGGACGGGGCAGTACTTC. Encoded protein: CAWNLQGTGQYF.